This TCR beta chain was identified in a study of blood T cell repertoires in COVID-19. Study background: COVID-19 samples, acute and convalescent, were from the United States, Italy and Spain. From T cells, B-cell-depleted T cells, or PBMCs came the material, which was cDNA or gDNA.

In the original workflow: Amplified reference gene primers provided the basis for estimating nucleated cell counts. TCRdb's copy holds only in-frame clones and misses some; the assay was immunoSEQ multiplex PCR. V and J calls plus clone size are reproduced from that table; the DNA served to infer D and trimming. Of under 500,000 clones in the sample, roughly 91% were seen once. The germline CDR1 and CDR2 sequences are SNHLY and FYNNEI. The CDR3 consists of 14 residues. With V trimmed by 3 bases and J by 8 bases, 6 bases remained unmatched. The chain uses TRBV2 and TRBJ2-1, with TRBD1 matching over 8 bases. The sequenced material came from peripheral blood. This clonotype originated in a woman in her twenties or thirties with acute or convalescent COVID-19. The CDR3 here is CASSEEDRVDEQFF. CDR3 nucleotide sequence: TGTGCCAGCAGTGAGGAGGACAGGGTGGATGAGCAGTTCTTC. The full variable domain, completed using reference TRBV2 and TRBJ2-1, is EPEVTQTPSHQVTQMGQEVILRCVPISNHLYFYWYRQILGQKVEFLVSFYNNEISEKSEIFDDQFSVERPDGSNFTLKIRSTKLEDSAMYFCASSEEDRVDEQFFGPGTRLTVL.